What follows are 27 T cell receptor beta chains derived from one specimen sequenced in a study of T cells after posttransplantation cyclophosphamide. TCRdb keeps only in-frame clones here, not all; method: immunoSEQ multiplex PCR. This sample includes fewer than 55,000 clones with no singletons; its ten biggest clones take up more than 2%. Sequenced material: PBMCs. These receptor sequences come from a man aged 35 to 55 in good health, CMV-negative, and a related stem cell transplant donor.

Only a few counts were recorded for this clone. The chain carries TRBV2 and TRBJ2-4; a weak D match, TRBD2 (5 bases). Trimming pared 5 bases from V and 8 bases from J, leaving 10 bases between. Germline CDR1 reads SNHLY; CDR2 reads FYNNEI. This CDR3 has 12 residues. The CDR3 DNA follows: TGTGCCAGCAGTCAACTAGTGGACATTCAGTACTTC. Translating gives CASSQLVDIQYF.

This clone was observed many times. This rearrangement joins TRBV5-1 to TRBJ2-5; D remains unclear. CDR1 is SGHRS and CDR2 is YFSETQ in the germline V gene. V was pared by 0 bases and J by 5 bases, with 2 bases between. The CDR3 loop spans 11 amino acids. CDR3 bases: TGCGCCAGCAGCTTGGCGGAGACCCAGTACTTC. Translating gives CASSLAETQYF.

This clone was recorded a few times. This chain links TRBV7-8 with TRBJ2-7; D is perhaps TRBD1 (6 bases). The ends were cut back, 3 bases at V and 3 bases at J, with 9 bases in the middle. The CDR3 sequence is 13 residues long. In germline, CDR1 is SGHVS, CDR2 FQNEAQ. The CDR3 bases are TGTGCCAGCAGCTTCGGACAGATCTACGAGCAGTACGTC. Its protein product is CASSFGQIYEQYV.

On this clone itself: The junction does not match germline at one end; this may be a read error. The V and J genes are TRBV6-5 and TRBJ1-2; D is possibly TRBD1 (5 bases). CDR3 length: 14 residues. Per the germline V gene, CDR1 is MNHEY and CDR2 is SVGAGI. The chain's CDR3 is CASSYLTGESGHTF. CDR3 nucleotide sequence: TGTGCCAGCAGTTACCTTACAGGTGAAAGTGGCCACACCTTC.

This clone was found many times. This chain joins TRBV19 and TRBJ2-1; TRBD2 aligns across 15 bases. The germline V gene has CDR1 LNHDA and CDR2 SQIVND (reference sequence). The CDR3 sequence is 18 residues long. Germline trimming cut 4 bases from V and 7 bases from J; bases unmatched to any gene: 11. CDR3 region: CASSRYGLAGGPGNEQFF. DNA of the CDR3: TGTGCCAGTAGTAGATATGGACTAGCGGGGGGGCCGGGGAATGAGCAGTTCTTC.

In this sample, this clone turned up many times. This chain uses TRBV5-6 with TRBJ2-1; TRBD2 agrees at 13 bases. J lost 6 bases, V lost 4 bases, and 10 bases had no gene match. This CDR3 has 17 amino acids. The germline CDR1 and CDR2 sequences are SGHDT and YYEEEE. CDR3 nucleotide sequence: TGTGCCAGCAGCCAACTAGCGGGGGGGCTGTCGGTCAATGAGCAGTTCTTC. Protein: CASSQLAGGLSVNEQFF.

This clone came up many times. This chain joins TRBV6-5 and TRBJ1-1; D gene ambiguous. The CDR3 has 12 residues. Trimming cost V 4 bases and J 0 bases, with 3 bases left between them. Germline CDR1 MNHEY, CDR2 SVGAGI. The CDR3 reads CASSSVNTEAFF. The DNA for the CDR3 is TGTGCCAGCAGTTCCGTGAACACTGAAGCTTTCTTT.

This clone was detected many times. The V gene is TRBV2, the J gene TRBJ2-3; 7 nucleotides line up with TRBD1. The CDR3 totals 16 residues. With 1 base clipped from V and 2 bases from J, the junction kept 6 bases outside the gene matches. From germline, CDR1 is SNHLY and CDR2 FYNNEI. This CDR3 reads CASSEGTGRYTDTQYF. In DNA, the CDR3 is TGTGCCAGCAGTGAAGGGACAGGACGCTACACAGATACGCAGTATTTT.

This clone was seen a handful of times. The rearrangement links TRBV6-1 to TRBJ2-4, with TRBD1 identical over 10 bases. The V gene end was trimmed by 8 bases and the J gene end by 5 bases; junction bases not matched to a gene: 9. CDR1 is MNHNS and CDR2 is SASEGT in the germline V gene. The CDR3 covers 15 residues. CDR3 amino acids: CASRDRGKGQNIQYF. The DNA for the CDR3 is TGTGCCAGCCGGGACAGGGGAAAAGGACAAAACATTCAGTACTTC.

This clone has at least ten counts. The junction does not match germline at one end; this may be a read error. The J gene is TRBJ2-5, the V gene TRBV7-7; 7 bases match TRBD2. From germline, CDR1 is SSHAT and CDR2 FNYEAQ (reference sequence). There are 16 residues in the CDR3. The CDR3 is CASSLGLGGSSETQYF. The CDR3 DNA reads as TGTGCTAGCAGCTTAGGTCTCGGCGGGAGTAGCGAGACCCAGTACTTC.

This clone showed up many times. The chain has TRBV7-8 and TRBJ2-7; 8 bases are shared with TRBD2. The germline CDR1 and CDR2 sequences are SGHVS and FQNEAQ. V shed 0 bases and J 3 bases; nucleotides not matched to a gene: 1. This CDR3 is 14 amino acids long. This CDR3 reads CASSLASGVYEQYV. In DNA form, the CDR3 reads TGTGCCAGCAGCTTAGCTAGCGGGGTCTACGAGCAGTACGTC.

Ten or more counts support this clone. The rearrangement uses TRBV9 and TRBJ2-3; D unresolved. CDR3 length: 15 amino acids. Germline-derived CDR1 and CDR2 are SGDLS and YYNGEE. V lost 0 bases and J 0 bases, leaving 8 bases between the germline ends. CDR3 amino acids: CASSVGSVSTDTQYF. CDR3 coding DNA: TGTGCCAGCAGCGTAGGGAGCGTAAGCACAGATACGCAGTATTTT.

This clone has a count of ten or more. This rearrangement joins TRBV7-9 to TRBJ1-6; D might be TRBD1 (5 bases). The CDR3 is made up of 16 amino acids. The germline CDR1 and CDR2 sequences are SEHNR and FQNEAQ (reference sequence). Trimming removed 1 base from V and 7 bases from J, with 14 bases in between. The CDR3 region is CASSLDRTFRNSPLHF. The CDR3 nucleotides read TGTGCCAGCAGCTTAGACAGGACATTCCGAAATTCACCCCTCCACTTT.

This clone was picked up many times. The chain carries TRBV7-2 and TRBJ2-6, with D perhaps matching TRBD1 (6 bases). V gave up 3 bases and J gave up 2 bases, with 8 bases separating them. The CDR3 is 15 residues long. From germline, CDR1 is SGHTA and CDR2 FQGNSA. Here the CDR3 reads CASSLYRAGANVLTF. CDR3 nucleotide sequence: TGTGCCAGCAGCTTGTACAGGGCTGGGGCCAACGTCCTGACTTTC.

This clone was counted a few times. The V gene is TRBV5-6, the J gene TRBJ2-3; D is perhaps TRBD1 (5 bases). V dropped 0 bases and J dropped 2 bases, with 10 bases sitting between them. Germline-derived CDR1 and CDR2 are SGHDT and YYEEEE. The CDR3 is 15 amino acids. The CDR3 reads CASSLVRASTDTQYF. CDR3 nucleotide sequence: TGTGCCAGCAGCTTGGTCAGGGCCTCCACAGATACGCAGTATTTT. The full variable domain, completed using reference TRBV5-6 and TRBJ2-3, is DAGVTQSPTHLIKTRGQQVTLRCSPKSGHDTVSWYQQALGQGPQFIFQYYEEEERQRGNFPDRFSGHQFPNYSSELNVNALLLGDSALYLCASSLVRASTDTQYFGPGTRLTVL.

At least ten counts were recorded for this clone. This chain joins TRBV25-1 and TRBJ1-5, with 7 bases identical to TRBD1. This CDR3 comprises 15 residues. J gave up 1 base and V 2 bases, and 2 bases lay outside the gene matches. Germline V CDR1 and CDR2: MGHDK, SYGVNS. CDR3 sequence (DNA): TGTGCCAGCAGTGAAGGGACAGACAGCAATCAGCCCCAGCATTTT. Translating it yields CASSEGTDSNQPQHF.

In DNA form, the CDR3 reads TGTGCCAGCAGCGGGACTAGCGGGACCAATGAGCAGTTCTTC. It yields the protein CASSGTSGTNEQFF. The chain has TRBV7-9 and TRBJ2-1; 13 bases agree with TRBD2. CDR3 length: 14 residues. J was trimmed by 6 bases and V by 5 bases; bases with no gene match: 1. Germline CDR1 is SEHNR and CDR2 is FQNEAQ (reference sequence).

The chain joins TRBV6-1 to TRBJ2-5, with 8 bases fitting TRBD2. J was trimmed by 5 bases and V by 7 bases; bases with no gene match: 12. The CDR3 spans 15 residues. Germline lookup yields CDR1 MNHNS and CDR2 SASEGT. CDR3 protein: CASNKPGLDAETQYF. CDR3 sequence (DNA): TGTGCCAGCAACAAACCGGGACTAGATGCGGAGACCCAGTACTTC.

This clone was seen repeatedly, ten times or more. The genes are TRBV7-9 and TRBJ2-5, with 8 nucleotides matching TRBD2. Germline V gene lookup returns CDR1 SEHNR and CDR2 FQNEAQ (reference sequence). This CDR3 has 18 amino acids. The junction had 16 bases not matched to a gene; V was cut back by 5 bases and J by 2 bases. The CDR3 bases are TGTGCCAGCAGCCCCCAGTGGGCCGGGGGGGTTTGGCAAGAGACCCAGTACTTC. Its protein is CASSPQWAGGVWQETQYF.

This clone is labeled as medium-sized. The CDR3 nucleotides read TGTGCCAGCAGTATCCGGGGACAGGCCTCCTACGAGCAGTACTTC. It encodes CASSIRGQASYEQYF. The J gene is TRBJ2-7, the V gene TRBV27; 8 positions match TRBD1. Germline loops: CDR1 MNHEY, CDR2 SMNVEV (reference sequence). This CDR3 is built from 15 residues. After removal of 5 bases from V and 0 bases from J, the junction contained 6 bases not matched to a gene.

This clone was seen ten or more times. The chain has TRBV27 and TRBJ2-3; the match to TRBD1 covers 10 bases. This CDR3 region has 15 residues. Looked up from germline, CDR1 is MNHEY and CDR2 is SMNVEV (reference sequence). Trimming removed 6 bases from V and 0 bases from J; junction bases left unmatched: 3. The CDR3 region has the DNA TGTGCCAGCAGGAAGACAGGGGGCAGCACAGATACGCAGTATTTT. It translates to CASRKTGGSTDTQYF.

This clone was counted many times. The V call is TRBV18, the J call TRBJ2-1; D is ambiguous. V lost 1 base, J lost 8 bases, and 3 bases lay in between. The CDR3 is 11 residues long. The germline V gene encodes CDR1 KGHSH and CDR2 LQKENI. CDR3 coding DNA: TGTGCCAGCTCACCACAGCATGAGCAGTTCTTC. Translating gives CASSPQHEQFF.

The chain joins TRBV9 to TRBJ1-2; 7 bases are shared with TRBD1. The CDR3 is made up of 12 amino acids. V was clipped by 3 bases and J by 8 bases; unmatched bases: 4. Looked up from germline, CDR1 is SGDLS and CDR2 is YYNGEE. The CDR3, as DNA: TGTGCCAGCAGCGGGGACAGCGGGGGCTACACCTTC. Its protein is CASSGDSGGYTF.

The V gene is TRBV10-3, the J gene TRBJ2-5, with TRBD1 identical over 10 bases. V was clipped by 3 bases and J by 5 bases; unmatched bases: 3. This CDR3 contains 14 residues. Germline V gene sequence: CDR1 ENHRY, CDR2 SYGVKD. CDR3 sequence reads: CAISEVGQGETQYF. CDR3 nucleotides: TGTGCCATCAGTGAAGTGGGACAGGGGGAGACCCAGTACTTC.

This clone was picked up many times. This chain joins TRBV7-2 and TRBJ2-7; D is possibly TRBD2 (5 bases). CDR1 is SGHTA, CDR2 FQGNSA, per germline. The length of the CDR3 is 13 residues. V was trimmed by 5 bases and J by 3 bases, leaving 11 bases between them. This CDR3 reads CASSPLGYYEQYF. In nucleotides, the CDR3 is TGTGCCAGCAGCCCACTAGGTTACTACGAGCAGTACTTC.

This clone came up many times. The chain uses TRBV9 and TRBJ2-1; 10 bases are a match to TRBD1. This CDR3 is built from 17 residues. The ends lost 4 bases at V and 4 bases at J; junction bases unmatched: 11. CDR1 and CDR2 from the germline V gene are SGDLS and YYNGEE. In DNA, the CDR3 is TGTGCCAGCAGCTTCAGCCCCGGGACAGGGGTATACAATGAGCAGTTCTTC. Protein product: CASSFSPGTGVYNEQFF.

This clone was counted ten times or more. V is TRBV6-1 and J is TRBJ2-4; D is perhaps TRBD2 (6 bases). The CDR3 has 18 amino acids. The germline CDR1 and CDR2 sequences are MNHNS and SASEGT. Trimming took off 4 bases at V and 0 bases at J, with 19 bases between the two ends. The CDR3 protein is CASSATGTRVIAKNIQYF. The CDR3 coding sequence is TGTGCCAGCAGTGCAACCGGGACTCGTGTTATAGCCAAAAACATTCAGTACTTC.